This T cell receptor (beta chain) was captured by sequencing in a study of T-cell reconstitution after alpha-beta-depleted transplantation in children. The table lists this clonotype with a few counts. V lost 1 base to trimming and J lost 8 bases; unmatched junction nucleotides: 5. Germline lookup yields CDR1 SEHNR and CDR2 FQNEAQ (reference sequence). This CDR3 contains 14 residues. A TCRbeta library incorporating unique molecular identifiers was prepared. Using its own MiXCR run on the PCR reads, TCRdb lists one record per CDR3 protein. This table has around 380,000 distinct CDR3 sequences, about a tenth appearing once.

The sample was PBMCs from the stem cell graft donor, taken from the stem cell graft. The TCR comes from a human donor who donated a stem cell graft to a child with acute myeloid leukemia. This sequence joins TRBV7-9 and TRBJ2-1, with 7 bases matching TRBD2. This chain's CDR3 is CASSLVGGDHEQFF. CDR3 sequence (DNA): TGTGCCAGCAGCTTAGTGGGGGGGGACCATGAGCAGTTCTTC. Full variable domain (outside the CDR3, taken from reference TRBV7-9 and TRBJ2-1): DTGVSQNPRHKITKRGQNVTFRCDPISEHNRLYWYRQTLGQGPEFLTYFQNEAQLEKSRLLSDRFSAERPKGSFSTLEIQRTEQGDSAMYLCASSLVGGDHEQFFGPGTRLTVL.